This T cell receptor (beta chain) was identified during a study of blood T cells in healthy people across ages. A J-beta primer mix and a sample-barcoded 5' primer were used in a second PCR of roughly 6 to 12 cycles. TCRdb itself ran the 5' RACE reads through MiXCR, one entry per CDR3 protein. The sample has some 1.7 million distinct CDR3 sequences, 28% seen once. Germline-derived CDR1 and CDR2 are SGHRS and YFSETQ. The V gene end was trimmed by 8 bases and the J gene end by 4 bases; junction bases not matched to a gene: 7. This CDR3 comprises 13 residues. This TCR derives from a woman aged 25-40 years in good health. Sequenced material: blood. The chain employs TRBV5-1 and TRBJ1-2, with TRBD1 matching 8 bases. This CDR3 reads CASGTGSFYGYTF. CDR3 bases: TGCGCCAGTGGGACAGGATCCTTCTATGGCTACACCTTC.